The clone carrying this T cell receptor beta chain has more than one count but fewer than ten. What it recognizes is unknown. The germline V and J ends were trimmed by 4 bases and 4 bases, with 16 bases remaining between them. This CDR3 has 15 amino acids. Germline lookup yields CDR1 MNHEY and CDR2 SMNVEV (reference sequence). This entry comes from a study of OX40 agonist ivuxolimab in advanced cancers. Looking at the study overall: Averaging 60 years in age, with a range of about 23 to 85, the cohort was approximately 87% male.

Regarding the study as a whole: Some patients who did not respond also had low normalized T-cell clonal expansion.

Repertoires were generated with immunoSEQ multiplex PCR, while TCRdb's copy carries only in-frame clones and drops some. The data contain tens of thousands of clones, approximately 83% of them seen just once; the ten biggest clones take up around 2.9%. The sample consisted of CD4+ or CD8+ T cells sorted from blood, taken in a trial of the OX40 agonist ivuxolimab. This clonotype was obtained from an adult with an advanced solid tumor such as melanoma, head and neck, liver or kidney cancer. V usage is TRBV27 and J usage is TRBJ1-1, with D tentatively TRBD1 (5 bases). The CDR3 is CASSSWGNWGTEAFF. CDR3 nucleotides: TGTGCCAGCAGTTCTTGGGGGAATTGGGGCACTGAAGCTTTCTTT.